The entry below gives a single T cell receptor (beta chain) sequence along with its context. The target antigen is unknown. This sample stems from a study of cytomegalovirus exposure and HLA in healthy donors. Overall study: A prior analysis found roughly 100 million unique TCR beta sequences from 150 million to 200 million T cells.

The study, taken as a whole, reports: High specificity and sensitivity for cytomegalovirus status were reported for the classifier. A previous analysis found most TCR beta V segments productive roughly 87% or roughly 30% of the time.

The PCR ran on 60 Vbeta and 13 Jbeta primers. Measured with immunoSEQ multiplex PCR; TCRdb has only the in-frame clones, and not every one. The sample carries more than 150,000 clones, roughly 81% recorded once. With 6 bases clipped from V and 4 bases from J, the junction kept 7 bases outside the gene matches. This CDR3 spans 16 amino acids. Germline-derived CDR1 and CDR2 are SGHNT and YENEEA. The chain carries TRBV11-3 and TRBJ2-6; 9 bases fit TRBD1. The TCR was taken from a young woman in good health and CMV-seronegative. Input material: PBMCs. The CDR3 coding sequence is TGTGCCAGCAGTACCGGGACAGGGATCGGGGCCAACGTCCTGACTTTC. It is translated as CASSTGTGIGANVLTF.